This T cell receptor (beta chain) derives from a study of shared clonotypes between healthy human individuals. CDR1 is SNHLY, CDR2 FYNNEI, per germline. V was clipped by 7 bases and J by 6 bases, with 16 bases between them. This CDR3 is built from 13 residues. This table comes from immunoSEQ multiplex PCR, and its TCRdb copy is limited to in-frame clones, with some not included. Seen here are roughly 1.5 million clones, under 99% observed once, and the top ten hold roughly 0.4%. This clone showed up just once. The sequenced sample consisted of naive CD4+ T cells sorted from blood. Subset denoted: CD45RA+ positively selected. The chain uses TRBV2 and TRBJ2-7; D is tentatively TRBD1 or TRBD2 (5 bases each). The clonotype was recovered from a man aged 30 to 39 in good health. The CDR3 sequence is CASNELQRGEQYF. CDR3 nucleotide sequence: TGTGCCAGCAACGAACTCCAGAGGGGCGAGCAGTACTTC.